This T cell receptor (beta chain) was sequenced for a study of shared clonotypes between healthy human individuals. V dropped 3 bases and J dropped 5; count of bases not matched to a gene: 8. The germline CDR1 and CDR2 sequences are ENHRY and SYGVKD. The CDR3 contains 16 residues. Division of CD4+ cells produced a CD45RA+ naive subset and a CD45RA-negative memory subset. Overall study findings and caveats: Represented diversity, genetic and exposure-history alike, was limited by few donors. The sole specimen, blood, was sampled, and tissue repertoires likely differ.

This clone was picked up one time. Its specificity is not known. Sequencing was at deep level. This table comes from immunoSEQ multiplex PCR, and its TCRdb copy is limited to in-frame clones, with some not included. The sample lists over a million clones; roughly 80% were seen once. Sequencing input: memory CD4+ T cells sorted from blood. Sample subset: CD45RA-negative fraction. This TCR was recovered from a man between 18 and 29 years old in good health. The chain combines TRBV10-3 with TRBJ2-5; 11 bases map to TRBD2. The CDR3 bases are TGTGCCATCAGTGACGCCACTAGCGGGAGAGGTGAGACCCAGTACTTC. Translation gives CAISDATSGRGETQYF.